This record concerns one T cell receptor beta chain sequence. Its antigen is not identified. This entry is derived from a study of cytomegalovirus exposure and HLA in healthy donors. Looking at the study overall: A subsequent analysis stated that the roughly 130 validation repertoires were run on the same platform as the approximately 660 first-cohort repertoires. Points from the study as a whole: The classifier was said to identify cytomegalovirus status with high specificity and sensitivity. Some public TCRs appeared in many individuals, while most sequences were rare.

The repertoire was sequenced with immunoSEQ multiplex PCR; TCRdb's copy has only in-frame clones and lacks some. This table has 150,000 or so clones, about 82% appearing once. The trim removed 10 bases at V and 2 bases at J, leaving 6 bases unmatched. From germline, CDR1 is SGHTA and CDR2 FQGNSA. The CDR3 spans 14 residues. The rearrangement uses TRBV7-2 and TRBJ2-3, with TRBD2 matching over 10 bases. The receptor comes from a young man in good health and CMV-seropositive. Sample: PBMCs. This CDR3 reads CAIKRGGYTDTQYF. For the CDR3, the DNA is TGTGCCATCAAGCGGGGGGGATACACAGATACGCAGTATTTT.